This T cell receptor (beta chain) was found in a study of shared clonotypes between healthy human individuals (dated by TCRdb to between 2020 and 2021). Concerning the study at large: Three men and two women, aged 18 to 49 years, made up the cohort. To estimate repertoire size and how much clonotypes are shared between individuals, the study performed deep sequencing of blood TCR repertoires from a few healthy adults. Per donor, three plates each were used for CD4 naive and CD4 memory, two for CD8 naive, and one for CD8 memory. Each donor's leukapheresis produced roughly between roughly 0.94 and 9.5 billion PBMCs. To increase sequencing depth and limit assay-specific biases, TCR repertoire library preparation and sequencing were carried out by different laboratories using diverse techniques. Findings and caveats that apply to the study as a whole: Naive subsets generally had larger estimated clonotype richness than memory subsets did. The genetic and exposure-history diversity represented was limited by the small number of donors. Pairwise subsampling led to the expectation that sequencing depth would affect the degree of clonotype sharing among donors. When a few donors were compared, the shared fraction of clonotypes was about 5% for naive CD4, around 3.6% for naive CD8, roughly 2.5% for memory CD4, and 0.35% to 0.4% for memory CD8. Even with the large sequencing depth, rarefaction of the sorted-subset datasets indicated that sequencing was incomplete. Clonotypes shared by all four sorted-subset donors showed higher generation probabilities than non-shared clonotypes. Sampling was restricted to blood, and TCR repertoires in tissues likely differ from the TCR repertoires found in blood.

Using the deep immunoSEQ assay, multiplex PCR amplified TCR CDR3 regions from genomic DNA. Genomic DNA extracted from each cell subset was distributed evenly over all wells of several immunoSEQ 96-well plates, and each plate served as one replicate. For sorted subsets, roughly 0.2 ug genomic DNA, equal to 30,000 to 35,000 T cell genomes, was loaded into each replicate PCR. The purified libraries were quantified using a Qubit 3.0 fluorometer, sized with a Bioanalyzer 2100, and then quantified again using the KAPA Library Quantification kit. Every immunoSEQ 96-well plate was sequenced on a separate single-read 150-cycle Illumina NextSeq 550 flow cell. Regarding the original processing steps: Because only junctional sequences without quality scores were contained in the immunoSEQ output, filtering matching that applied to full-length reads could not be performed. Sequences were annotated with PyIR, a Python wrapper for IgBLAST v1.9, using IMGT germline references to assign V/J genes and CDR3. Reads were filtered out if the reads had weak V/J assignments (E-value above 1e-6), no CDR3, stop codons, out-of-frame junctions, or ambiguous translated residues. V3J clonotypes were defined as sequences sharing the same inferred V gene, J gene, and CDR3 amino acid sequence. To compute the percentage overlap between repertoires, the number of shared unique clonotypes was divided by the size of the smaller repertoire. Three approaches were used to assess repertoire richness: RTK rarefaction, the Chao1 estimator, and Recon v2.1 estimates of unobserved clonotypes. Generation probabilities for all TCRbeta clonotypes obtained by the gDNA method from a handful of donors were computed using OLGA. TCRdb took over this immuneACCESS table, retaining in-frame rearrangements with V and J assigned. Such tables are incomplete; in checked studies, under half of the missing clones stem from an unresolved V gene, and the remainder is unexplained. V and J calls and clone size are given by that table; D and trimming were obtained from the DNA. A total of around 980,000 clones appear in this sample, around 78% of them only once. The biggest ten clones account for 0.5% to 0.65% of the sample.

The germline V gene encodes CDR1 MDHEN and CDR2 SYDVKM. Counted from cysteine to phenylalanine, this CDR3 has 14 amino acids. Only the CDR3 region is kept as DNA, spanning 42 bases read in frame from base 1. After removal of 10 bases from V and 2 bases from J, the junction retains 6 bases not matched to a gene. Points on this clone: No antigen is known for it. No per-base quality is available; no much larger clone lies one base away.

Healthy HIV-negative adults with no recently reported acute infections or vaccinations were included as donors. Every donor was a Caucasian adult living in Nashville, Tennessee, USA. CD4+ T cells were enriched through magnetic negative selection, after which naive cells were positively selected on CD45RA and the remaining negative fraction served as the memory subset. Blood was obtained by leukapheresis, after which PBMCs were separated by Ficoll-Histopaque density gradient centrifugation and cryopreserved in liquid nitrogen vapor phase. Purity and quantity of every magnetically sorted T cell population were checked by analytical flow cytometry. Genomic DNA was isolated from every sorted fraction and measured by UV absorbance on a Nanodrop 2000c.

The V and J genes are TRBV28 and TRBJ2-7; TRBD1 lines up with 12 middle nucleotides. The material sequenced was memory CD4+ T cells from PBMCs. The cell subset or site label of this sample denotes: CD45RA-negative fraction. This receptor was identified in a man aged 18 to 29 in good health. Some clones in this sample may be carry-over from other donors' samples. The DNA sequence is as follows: TGTGCCATCCGCCGGGACAGGGGGCCCTACGAGCAGTACTTC. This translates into CAIRRDRGPYEQYF. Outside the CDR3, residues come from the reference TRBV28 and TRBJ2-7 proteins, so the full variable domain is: DVKVTQSSRYLVKRTGEKVFLECVQDMDHENMFWYRQDPGLGLRLIYFSYDVKMKEKGDIPEGYSVSREKKERFSLILESASTNQTSMYLCAIRRDRGPYEQYFGPGTRLTVT.